Included here is one TCR beta chain sequence, with context. This CDR3 comprises 16 residues. The germline gives CDR1 SGHVS, CDR2 FNYEAQ. V lost 2 bases to trimming and J lost 5 bases; unmatched junction nucleotides: 10. The data originate from a study of blood T cell repertoires in COVID-19. Study-level background: There were acute and convalescent COVID-19 samples, and they came from the United States, Italy and Spain. Nucleic acid was either cDNA or gDNA, and it came from T cells, B-cell-depleted T cells, or PBMCs.

Data came from immunoSEQ multiplex PCR; TCRdb stores just in-frame clones and leaves some out. The repertoire consists of over 100,000 clones, with approximately 86% occurring once and the leading ten covering less than 3.5%. The sequence was collected from a man aged 45-60 years with active or convalescent COVID-19. This rearrangement joins TRBV7-6 to TRBJ2-5, with 8 bases fitting TRBD2. The sample comprised peripheral blood. Written as DNA, the CDR3 is TGTGCCAGCAGCTTATCGGGGGGGCTGGTCCGTGAGACCCAGTACTTC. It specifies CASSLSGGLVRETQYF. The entire variable domain, with the rest obtained from reference TRBV7-6 and TRBJ2-5, is as follows: GAGVSQSPRYKVTKRGQDVALRCDPISGHVSLYWYRQALGQGPEFLTYFNYEAQQDKSGLPNDRFSAERPEGSISTLTIQRTEQRDSAMYRCASSLSGGLVRETQYFGPGTRLLVL.